One sample yielded the 8 T cell receptor beta chains listed below, sequenced in a study of blood T cell repertoires in COVID-19. Repertoires were generated with immunoSEQ multiplex PCR, while TCRdb's copy carries only in-frame clones and drops some. The sample holds approximately 130,000 clones; 84% are singletons and the top ten take more than 10%. Sequencing input: peripheral blood. The source of these receptors is a human donor in a cohort sampled during active COVID-19.

With respect to this clone: The sample contains more than one DNA sequence encoding this CDR3. The rearrangement uses TRBV18 and TRBJ2-7; D not certain. V was pared by 6 bases and J by 4 bases, with 7 bases between. The CDR3 runs to 11 residues. Germline V gives CDR1 KGHSH, CDR2 LQKENI. This CDR3 reads CASSPQYEQYF. DNA for the CDR3: TGTGCCAGCTCGCCTCAGTACGAGCAGTACTTC.

The V gene is TRBV27, the J gene TRBJ1-2; D is uncertain. Germline V gene sequence: CDR1 MNHEY, CDR2 SMNVEV (reference sequence). This CDR3 is 15 amino acids long. V lost 2 bases to trimming and J lost 4 bases, with 14 bases between them. The CDR3 nucleotides are TGTGCCAGCAGTTTAAAGCGGGTCAACGGCTATGGCTACACCTTC. This encodes CASSLKRVNGYGYTF.

This chain links TRBV5-5 with TRBJ2-2, with 9 bases aligning to TRBD1. The length of the CDR3 is 18 residues. Germline V gene lookup returns CDR1 SGHKS and CDR2 YYEKEE (reference sequence). V gave up 9 bases and J gave up 8 bases; unmatched junction bases: 23. The CDR3 here is CAKTSGTGFIGGPGELFF. The CDR3 DNA is TGTGCCAAAACCTCCGGGACAGGGTTTATCGGGGGCCCGGGGGAGCTGTTTTTT.

The rearrangement uses TRBV5-5 and TRBJ2-5; TRBD1 might be the D (6 bases). V was pared by 4 bases and J by 2 bases, with 15 bases between. The CDR3 length is 15 residues. Germline CDR1 and CDR2: SGHKS and YYEKEE (reference sequence). CDR3 nucleotides: TGTGCCAGCAGCCCCGGGGACATTACTCAAGAGACCCAGTACTTC. It translates to CASSPGDITQETQYF.

This clone showed up just once. The chain is built from TRBV6-5 and TRBJ2-2; possible D gene TRBD1, 5 bases. Deletions cut 8 bases from V and 7 bases from J, with 14 bases between. The CDR3 contains 13 residues. Germline V gene sequence: CDR1 MNHEY, CDR2 SVGAGI. CDR3 loop: CASLDRRNGELFF. The CDR3 DNA follows: TGTGCCAGCCTTGACAGACGCAACGGGGAGCTGTTTTTT.

This chain joins TRBV6-5 and TRBJ1-2; 9 bases align to TRBD1. The CDR3 spans 15 residues. Germline V lookup: CDR1 MNHEY, CDR2 SVGAGI. The ends lost 5 bases at V and 7 bases at J; junction bases unmatched: 11. CDR3 amino acids: CASSLPGQGLGGYTF. DNA of the CDR3: TGTGCCAGCAGTCTCCCGGGACAGGGTCTAGGTGGCTACACCTTC.

CDR3: CAWSGFDRDAQNTIYF. For the CDR3, the DNA is TGTGCCTGGAGTGGATTCGACAGGGACGCCCAAAACACCATATATTTT. This chain uses TRBV30 with TRBJ1-3; the match to TRBD1 covers 7 bases. Germline-derived CDR1 and CDR2 are GTSNPN and SVGIG (reference sequence). Losses at the gene ends were 1 base for V and 6 bases for J; bases not matched to a gene: 12. The CDR3 is 16 residues long.

The chain carries TRBV7-2 and TRBJ2-7; possible D gene TRBD2, 6 bases. The CDR3 runs to 14 residues. Trimming stripped 1 base from V and 4 bases from J, with 11 bases between. Germline V gives CDR1 SGHTA, CDR2 FQGNSA. In DNA, the CDR3 is TGTGCCAGCAGCTTAGTGTCGGGGGTTTACGAGCAGTACTTC. It specifies CASSLVSGVYEQYF.